These T cell receptor beta chains were read from a single sample in a study of radiotherapy plus CTLA-4 blockade in lung cancer. Measured with immunoSEQ multiplex PCR; TCRdb has only the in-frame clones, and not every one. The top ten clones hold 6.9% of a sample with about 120,000 clones, 85% to 90% of them seen once. The sample was peripheral blood, taken from a patient treated with radiotherapy plus ipilimumab. The source of these receptors is a human donor with non-small cell lung cancer that progressed on radiotherapy plus ipilimumab. Both conserved end residues are part of each CDR3. The D gene is left open where the match is weak. The size of a clone is reported for some rows only, either as once, few or many, or as a class for expanded clones.

17,NA,TRBJ2-3,TRBV2,TRBD2,TGTGCCAGCAGCACGGGACTAGCGGGAGGGATCACAGATACGCAGTATTTT,CASSTGLAGGITDTQYF
13,NA,TRBJ1-1,TRBV29-1,NA,TGCAGCGTTGAGAGGGGGGTGGACACTGAAGCTTTCTTT,CSVERGVDTEAFF
17,NA,TRBJ2-1,TRBV9,TRBD2,TGTGCCAGCAGCGTTACTAGCGGGACCTACTCCTACAATGAGCAGTTCTTC,CASSVTSGTYSYNEQFF
17,NA,TRBJ2-7,TRBV4-1,TRBD2,TGCGCCAGCAGCTATGACTACCAGACTAGCGGGAGTTACGAGCAGTACTTC,CASSYDYQTSGSYEQYF
14,NA,TRBJ1-4,TRBV18,TRBD1,TGTGCCAGCTCACCGACAGGGGGATATGAAAAACTGTTTTTT,CASSPTGGYEKLFF
15,NA,TRBJ1-1,TRBV16,TRBD1,TGTGCCAGCAGCTCCCGACAGGGGGCGATCACTGAAGCTTTCTTT,CASSSRQGAITEAFF
17,few,TRBJ1-5,TRBV12-5,TRBD1,TGTGCTAGTGGCCGAACCGACAGGGATCAATTCGATCAGCCCCAGCATTTT,CASGRTDRDQFDQPQHF
13,NA,TRBJ2-7,TRBV7-2,TRBD1,TGTGCCAGCAGCTTAACAGGGGCCTACGAGCAGTACTTC,CASSLTGAYEQYF
15,NA,TRBJ2-7,TRBV7-9,TRBD1,TGTGCCAGCAGCTCCCCGGACAGGGGTGAAAACGAGCAGTACTTC,CASSSPDRGENEQYF
15,NA,TRBJ1-5,TRBV30,NA,TGTGCCTGGAGTGTTTCGGGGAGAAGAAATCAGCCCCAGCATTTT,CAWSVSGRRNQPQHF
14,NA,TRBJ1-3,TRBV4-1,TRBD1,TGCGCCAGCAGCAAAGACAGGGGGCCAAACACCATATATTTT,CASSKDRGPNTIYF
17,NA,TRBJ2-1,TRBV27,TRBD2,TGTGCCAGCAGTTTAGACCTGAGGGCGGGGGCCTACAATGAGCAGTTCTTC,CASSLDLRAGAYNEQFF
15,once,TRBJ2-1,TRBV11-2,NA,TGTGCCAGCAGCTTCGGACAAAACGCCTACAATGAGCAGTTCTTC,CASSFGQNAYNEQFF
14,NA,TRBJ2-2,TRBV7-9,NA,TGTGCCAGCAGCTTAACAGGGAACACCGGGGAGCTGTTTTTT,CASSLTGNTGELFF
19,NA,TRBJ1-2,TRBV21-1,NA,TGTGCCAGCAGCAAAGTTCGAAGTAAGCCAGCCATTTTTAACTATGGCTACACCTTC,CASSKVRSKPAIFNYGYTF
16,NA,TRBJ2-5,TRBV18,NA,TGTGCCAGCTCACCACTAACAGGGTCCTACCAAGAGACCCAGTACTTC,CASSPLTGSYQETQYF
12,few,TRBJ1-2,TRBV7-2,NA,TGTGCCAGCAGCTTAGTAGGTTATGGCTACACCTTC,CASSLVGYGYTF
13,NA,TRBJ2-5,TRBV27,NA,TGTGCCAGCAGTTCAGGGGCTAAGGGGACCCAGTACTTC,CASSSGAKGTQYF
13,NA,TRBJ2-7,TRBV7-9,NA,TGTGCCAGCAGCTTTGGGCTTTCGTACGAGCAGTACTTC,CASSFGLSYEQYF
15,few,TRBJ2-6,TRBV6-1,NA,TGTGCCAGCAGTTCCGTGGGGGCTGGGGCCAACGTCCTGACTTTC,CASSSVGAGANVLTF
13,NA,TRBJ1-1,TRBV27,TRBD1,TGTGCCAGCAAACAGACAGGGAGAACTGAAGCTTTCTTT,CASKQTGRTEAFF
15,NA,TRBJ1-2,TRBV5-1,NA,TGCGCCAGCAGCGCAGGACAGATGACTAACTATGGCTACACCTTC,CASSAGQMTNYGYTF
12,NA,TRBJ2-5,TRBV11-2,NA,TGTGCCAGCAGCCAGGAACGGTTGACCCAGTACTTC,CASSQERLTQYF